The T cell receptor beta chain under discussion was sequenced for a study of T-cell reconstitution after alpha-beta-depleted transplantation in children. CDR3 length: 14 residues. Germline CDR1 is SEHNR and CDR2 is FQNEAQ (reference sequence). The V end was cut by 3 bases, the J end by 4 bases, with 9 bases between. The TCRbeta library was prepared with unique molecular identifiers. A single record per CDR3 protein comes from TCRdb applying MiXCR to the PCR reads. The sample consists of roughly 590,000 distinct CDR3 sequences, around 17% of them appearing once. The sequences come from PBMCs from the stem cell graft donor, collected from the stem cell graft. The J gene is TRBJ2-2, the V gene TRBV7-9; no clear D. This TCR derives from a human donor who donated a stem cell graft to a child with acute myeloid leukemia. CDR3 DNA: TGTGCCAGCAGCTTCGAGGTATCCACCGGGGAGCTGTTTTTT. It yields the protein CASSFEVSTGELFF.